The 24 T cell receptor beta chains reported below all come from one sample, sequenced in a study of CD8+CD57+ T cells in acquired aplastic anemia. It was patients with CD8+CD57+ cell expansion by flow cytometry who were chosen for sequencing. TCR beta VDJ and CDR3 profiles were obtained from a genomic DNA template. Each CDR3 protein gets one entry after TCRdb re-called the reads with MiXCR. Of some 140,000 distinct CDR3 sequences listed, roughly 54% were seen once; the top ten hold over 9.5%. Sequences were obtained from sorted CD4+, CD8+, or CD8+CD57+ T cells (not recorded which) from PBMCs. Every receptor here comes from a human donor with aplastic anemia.

This chain connects TRBV2 to TRBJ1-1; D call uncertain. Germline V gene sequence: CDR1 SNHLY, CDR2 FYNNEI. V was cut by 0 bases and J by 8 bases, with 10 bases left in between. The CDR3 is 13 residues long. CDR3 amino acids: CASSEARGAEAFF. The CDR3 region has the DNA TGTGCCAGCAGTGAAGCGCGGGGTGCCGAAGCTTTCTTT.

The V gene is TRBV25-1, the J gene TRBJ1-6; no firm D call. Trimming removed 3 bases from V and 14 bases from J, with 14 bases in between. Germline CDR1 reads MGHDK; CDR2 reads SYGVNS. The CDR3 is 13 residues long. As DNA, the CDR3 is TGTGCCAGCAGTGAGCTGGGTTCTGGAACCCTCCACTTT. Its protein product is CASSELGSGTLHF.

This clonotype was counted between two and nine times. V and J are TRBV29-1 and TRBJ2-2; D remains unclear. CDR3 length equals 12 residues. V was pared by 7 bases and J by 3 bases, with 9 bases between. Germline lookup yields CDR1 SQVTM and CDR2 ANQGSEA. CDR3 loop: CSGGRDTGELFF. CDR3 DNA sequence: TGCAGCGGGGGAAGGGACACCGGGGAGCTGTTTTTT.

The sample holds many counts of this clonotype. CDR3 nucleotide sequence: TGTGCCAGCAGCCCGGGGCCAGGAAACACCATATATTTT. This gives the protein CASSPGPGNTIYF. This chain joins TRBV5-8 and TRBJ1-3, with D possibly matching TRBD1 (5 bases). The CDR3 is 13 residues long. Germline CDR1 SGHTS, CDR2 YDEGEE. With 4 bases removed from V and 4 bases from J, the gap between germline ends came to 9 bases.

The genes are TRBV7-6 and TRBJ2-1; D might be TRBD2 (5 bases). The CDR3 is 12 amino acids. Germline-derived CDR1 and CDR2 are SGHVS and FNYEAQ. The V gene lost 8 bases and the J gene lost 7 bases, with 12 bases spanning the gap. CDR3 coding DNA: TGTGCCAGCGGGCCCAGAGGGAATGAGCAGTTCTTC. This encodes CASGPRGNEQFF.

The chain uses TRBV9 and TRBJ2-7; a possible D gene is TRBD2 (6 bases). Trimming cost V 0 bases and J 7 bases, with 17 bases left between them. The length of the CDR3 is 15 residues. The germline CDR1 and CDR2 sequences are SGDLS and YYNGEE. The CDR3 protein is CASSVEAGGVREQYF. In DNA form, the CDR3 reads TGTGCCAGCAGCGTAGAGGCAGGAGGGGTAAGGGAGCAGTACTTC.

A remark on this clonotype: One junction end does not reproduce the germline sequence, and a read error may be involved. The rearrangement joins TRBV6-2 or TRBV6-3 to TRBJ2-3, with TRBD2 matching over 8 bases. CDR1 and CDR2 from the germline V gene are MNHEY and SVGEGT. The CDR3 consists of 17 residues. CDR3 sequence reads: CANSYTTGGPGTDTQYF. In nucleotides, the CDR3 is TGTGCCAACAGTTACACGACGGGGGGGCCCGGGACAGATACGCAGTATTTT.

The chain uses TRBV7-2 and TRBJ2-7, with a weak D call TRBD2 (6 bases). V gave up 5 bases and J gave up 9 bases, with 17 bases separating them. The germline V gene has CDR1 SGHTA and CDR2 FQGNSA. The CDR3 contains 13 residues. CDR3: CASSPPGREVQYF. The CDR3 nucleotides are TGTGCCAGCAGCCCCCCGGGCAGGGAGGTGCAGTACTTC.

This clonotype occurred many times. This chain links TRBV7-9 with TRBJ2-5; TRBD1 matches 7 bases. Germline lookup yields CDR1 SEHNR and CDR2 FQNEAQ (reference sequence). CDR3 length equals 14 residues. Trimming at V came to 3 bases and at J to 4 bases, leaving 5 bases not matched to a gene. This CDR3 is CASSFEGAGETQYF. The CDR3, as DNA: TGTGCCAGCAGCTTTGAGGGGGCTGGAGAGACCCAGTACTTC.

The chain uses TRBV24-1 and TRBJ2-1; 8 bases match TRBD1. The CDR3 is made up of 14 amino acids. Germline values: CDR1 KGHDR, CDR2 SFDVKD. V lost 5 bases and J lost 7; bases outside the gene matches: 6. The CDR3 DNA reads as TGTGCCACCAGTGCTAGGACAGGGTATAATGAGCAGTTCTTC. This translates into CATSARTGYNEQFF.

The chain joins TRBV19 to TRBJ1-2; 7 positions match TRBD1. The V gene end was trimmed by 8 bases and the J gene end by 8 bases; junction bases not matched to a gene: 14. Germline V gene sequence: CDR1 LNHDA, CDR2 SQIVND (reference sequence). The CDR3 contains 14 residues. The DNA for the CDR3 is TGTGCCAGTGCCCATCCCCCGACAGGGCTCGGCTACACCTTC. Amino acids: CASAHPPTGLGYTF.

At least ten counts were recorded for this clonotype. This rearrangement joins TRBV25-1 to TRBJ2-7; D not certain. The germline CDR1 and CDR2 sequences are MGHDK and SYGVNS. The CDR3 contains 14 residues. Trimming left V 5 bases short and J 5 bases short, with 16 bases between. CDR3 region: CASSLRAFANEQYF. The CDR3 bases are TGTGCCAGCAGTCTCCGGGCCTTCGCCAACGAGCAGTACTTC.

A note on this clonotype: A much more abundant neighbour one base away suggests this may be a read error. The chain combines TRBV9 with TRBJ2-5, with D perhaps given as TRBD1 or TRBD2 (5 bases each). CDR1 SGDLS and CDR2 YYNGEE come from the germline V gene. Trimming removed 4 bases from V and 1 base from J, with 14 bases in between. The CDR3 sequence is 15 residues long. In DNA form, the CDR3 reads TGTGCCAGCAGCAACCACGGGGCAACCCAAGAGACCCAGTACTTC. Translated: CASSNHGATQETQYF.

The V gene is TRBV6-1, the J gene TRBJ1-6; D not certain. The germline V and J ends were trimmed by 11 bases and 9 bases, with 17 bases remaining between them. Germline V gene lookup returns CDR1 MNHNS and CDR2 SASEGT. This CDR3 spans 13 amino acids. In DNA form, the CDR3 reads TGTGCCCACAGCCGGGGATTTGGTTCACCCCTCCACTTT. Its translation: CAHSRGFGSPLHF.

This clonotype was counted ten times or more. The chain carries TRBV7-9 and TRBJ1-2; no clear D. Germline V CDR1 and CDR2: SEHNR, FQNEAQ (reference sequence). The CDR3 is made up of 12 amino acids. With 6 bases removed from V and 0 bases from J, the gap between germline ends came to 5 bases. The CDR3 protein is CASRASNYGYTF. As DNA, the CDR3 is TGTGCCAGCAGGGCTTCTAACTATGGCTACACCTTC. Filled out from reference TRBV7-9 and TRBJ1-2, the complete variable domain reads DTGVSQNPRHKITKRGQNVTFRCDPISEHNRLYWYRQTLGQGPEFLTYFQNEAQLEKSRLLSDRFSAERPKGSFSTLEIQRTEQGDSAMYLCASRASNYGYTFGSGTRLTVV.

A remark on this clonotype: A much larger clone differs by one base, so this may be a read error. The chain carries TRBV27 and TRBJ1-1; a possible D gene is TRBD1 (5 bases). The CDR3 totals 11 residues. Germline CDR1 MNHEY, CDR2 SMNVEV (reference sequence). CDR3 protein: CAGSSEGKAFF. CDR3 DNA: TGTGCCGGCAGTTCCGAGGGGAAGGCTTTCTTT.

This clonotype occurred many times. The chain uses TRBV7-6 and TRBJ1-5, with D possibly being TRBD1 (6 bases). V dropped 3 bases and J dropped 3 bases, with 12 bases sitting between them. This CDR3 region has 15 residues. Germline V gives CDR1 SGHVS, CDR2 FNYEAQ. CDR3 loop: CASSLGGRSNQPQHF. The CDR3 nucleotides read TGTGCCAGCAGCTTGGGGGGGCGTTCCAATCAGCCCCAGCATTTT.

The DNA of the CDR3 is TGTGCCAGTAGTATAGATACTAACTATGGCTACACCTTC. It codes for CASSIDTNYGYTF. V gene TRBV19 combines with J gene TRBJ1-2; D is uncertain. The CDR3 runs 13 residues. Deletions cut 0 bases from V and 0 bases from J, with 2 bases between. Germline CDR1 is LNHDA and CDR2 is SQIVND (reference sequence).

This clonotype was seen only once. The J gene is TRBJ1-5, the V gene TRBV19; 10 nucleotides align to TRBD1. CDR3 length: 14 amino acids. Losses at the gene ends were 5 bases for V and 11 bases for J; bases not matched to a gene: 9. The V gene's germline CDR1 is LNHDA and CDR2 SQIVND (reference sequence). The CDR3 DNA sequence: TGTGCCAGTAGTCTGACAGGGGGCGAAGAGACCCAGCATTTT. Encoded protein: CASSLTGGEETQHF.

This sequence joins TRBV11-1 and TRBJ1-1, with 7 bases identical to TRBD1. Germline CDR1 and CDR2: SGHAT and FQDESV (reference sequence). With 4 bases clipped from V and 1 base from J, the junction kept 9 bases outside the gene matches. CDR3 length: 16 amino acids. CDR3 sequence reads: CASSSTPGQKNTEAFF. CDR3 sequence (DNA): TGTGCCAGCAGCTCAACTCCGGGACAGAAGAACACTGAAGCTTTCTTT.

This clonotype has ten or more counts. The J gene is TRBJ1-1, the V gene TRBV29-1, with D tentatively TRBD1 (5 bases). The CDR3 consists of 12 residues. Germline V gene data show CDR1 as SQVTM and CDR2 as ANQGSEA. Trimming removed 3 bases from V and 3 bases from J, with 8 bases in between. Here the CDR3 reads CSVDGGDTEAFF. CDR3 in DNA: TGCAGCGTTGACGGGGGGGACACTGAAGCTTTCTTT.

Details on this clonotype: A much larger clone differs from this one at a single base, so this may be a read error. The rearrangement links TRBV6-5 to TRBJ2-3, with unresolved D. The germline gives CDR1 MNHEY, CDR2 SVGAGI. The CDR3 covers 16 residues. The CDR3 here is CASSYSAWGLADTRYF. The CDR3 region has the DNA TGTGCCAGCAGTTACTCGGCTTGGGGTCTCGCAGATACGCGGTATTTT.

Many counts were recorded for this clonotype. The chain has TRBV5-1 and TRBJ1-4; D is undetermined. The V end was cut by 0 bases, the J end by 4 bases, with 10 bases between. The CDR3 has 15 residues. In germline, CDR1 is SGHRS, CDR2 YFSETQ. The CDR3 nucleotides read TGCGCCAGCAGCTTGGTAGGCCTCGATAATGAAAAACTGTTTTTT. Its protein product is CASSLVGLDNEKLFF.

In regard to this clonotype: This sequence may be a read error, since a much larger clone differs from it by one base. V and J are TRBV19 and TRBJ2-7; D unclear. This CDR3 has 14 amino acids. Per the germline V gene, CDR1 is LNHDA and CDR2 is SQIVND (reference sequence). The CDR3 nucleotides read TGTGCCAGTAGTATAACCGGCCCATCCTGCGAGCAGTACTTC. Translating gives CASSITGPSCEQYF.